The T cell receptor beta chain under discussion was sequenced for a study of beta chain features in type 1 diabetes. Study summary: Across all samples, approximately 110,000,000 sorted cells were examined. Overall study findings and caveats: Moderate but significant shortening of TCRB CDR3s was recorded in all four CD4+ subsets from Type 1 diabetes patients. Individuals with type 1 diabetes displayed fewer insertions and more deletions at VDJ junctions.

The CDR3 consists of 13 residues. Germline CDR1 is KGHSH and CDR2 is LQKENI. V gave up 5 bases and J gave up 2 bases, with 9 bases separating them. Expressed TCRB transcripts were sequenced because the entire RNA isolate underwent reverse transcription. Measured with immunoSEQ multiplex PCR; TCRdb has only the in-frame clones, and not every one. This sample has approximately 250,000 clones; 16% occur once, and the top ten carry 0.065% to 0.1%. Sampling consisted of one heparinised blood draw per donor, averaging approximately 120 mL. Purities in excess of 95% were seen in all sorted populations. This clone was seen only a few times. The antigen is not known.

This TCR was recovered from a young man with type 1 diabetes. Input material: naive CD4+ T cells from blood. The chain couples TRBV18 to TRBJ2-5; the D is unclear. CDR3 sequence (DNA): TGTGCCAGCTCATTTTCGATGCAAGAGACCCAGTACTTC. Amino acid sequence: CASSFSMQETQYF.